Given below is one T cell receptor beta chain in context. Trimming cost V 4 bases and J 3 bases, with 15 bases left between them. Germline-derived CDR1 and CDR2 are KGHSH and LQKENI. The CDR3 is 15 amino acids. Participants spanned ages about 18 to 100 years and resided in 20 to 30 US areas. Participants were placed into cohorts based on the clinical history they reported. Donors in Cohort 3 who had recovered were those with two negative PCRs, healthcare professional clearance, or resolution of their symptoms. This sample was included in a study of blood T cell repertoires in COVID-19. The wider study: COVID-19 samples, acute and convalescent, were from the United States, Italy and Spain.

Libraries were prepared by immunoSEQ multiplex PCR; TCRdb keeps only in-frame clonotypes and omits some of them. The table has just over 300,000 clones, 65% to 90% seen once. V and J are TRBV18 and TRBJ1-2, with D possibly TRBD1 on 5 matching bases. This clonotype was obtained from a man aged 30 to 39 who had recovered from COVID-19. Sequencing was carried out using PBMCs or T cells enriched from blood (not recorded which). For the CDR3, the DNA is TGTGCCAGCTCACTTCCAAGCGGGGGATACTATGGCTACACCTTC. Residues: CASSLPSGGYYGYTF. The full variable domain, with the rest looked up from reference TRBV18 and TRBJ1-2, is NAGVMQNPRHLVRRRGQEARLRCSPMKGHSHVYWYRQLPEEGLKFMVYLQKENIIDESGMPKERFSAEFPKEGPSILRIQQVVRGDSAAYFCASSLPSGGYYGYTFGSGTRLTVV.